These 23 T cell receptor beta chains were sequenced from one sample in a study of T cells in severe cutaneous drug reactions. Bulk and single-cell libraries used iRepertoire multiplex PCR with TCR subtype-specific primers. TCRdb reprocessed the multiplex PCR reads, keeping one entry per CDR3 protein, no DNA. Its table records more than 20,000 distinct CDR3 sequences. Carbamazepine had induced Stevens-Johnson syndrome or toxic epidermal necrolysis in the sequenced donors. The sequenced sample was PBMCs. These receptors all come from a human donor with toxic epidermal necrolysis, a severe cutaneous drug reaction.

This rearrangement joins TRBV20-1 to TRBJ2-7; TCRdb selects TRBD1, and the lack of DNA leaves this call unchecked. Germline V CDR1 and CDR2: DFQATT, SNEGSKA (reference sequence). This CDR3 region has 13 residues. The CDR3 loop is CSARGTGSYEQYF.

The V gene is TRBV27, the J gene TRBJ2-7; the TRBD2 assignment by TCRdb is unverifiable without DNA. The V gene's germline CDR1 is MNHEY and CDR2 SMNVEV (reference sequence). This CDR3 has 15 residues. The CDR3 spells CASRVGGLAGSEQYF.

This clonotype is deemed medium-sized by its frequency. The V gene is TRBV6-6, the J gene TRBJ2-3; TCRdb outputs TRBD1, but without DNA this stays unchecked. This CDR3 region has 15 residues. Per germline, CDR1 MNHNY and CDR2 SVGAGI (reference sequence). The CDR3 is CASSGRQGRTDTQYF.

Judged by frequency, this clonotype is medium-sized (0.01 to 0.1%). The chain is built from TRBV30 and TRBJ2-5. The germline V gene has CDR1 GTSNPN and CDR2 SVGIG (reference sequence). The CDR3 contains 12 residues. The CDR3 reads CAWSAQRETQYF.

This chain connects TRBV7-9 to TRBJ2-7. The germline V gene has CDR1 SEHNR and CDR2 FQNEAQ (reference sequence). The CDR3 has 12 amino acids. CDR3 amino acids: CASSFEDYEQYF.

The chain uses TRBV4-1 and TRBJ2-2; lacking DNA, the TRBD1 call made by TCRdb goes unchecked. This CDR3 spans 16 amino acids. Looked up from germline, CDR1 is MGHRA and CDR2 is YSYEKL. CDR3 loop: CASSQEGAGGTGELFF.

The rearrangement uses TRBV7-9 and TRBJ1-3; TCRdb gives TRBD1 as the D gene, but with no DNA this cannot be confirmed. CDR1 and CDR2 (germline): SEHNR, FQNEAQ (reference sequence). The CDR3 sequence is 15 residues long. CDR3: CATTLGVDRADTIYF. The complete variable domain, with remaining parts taken from reference TRBV7-9 and TRBJ1-3, reads DTGVSQNPRHKITKRGQNVTFRCDPISEHNRLYWYRQTLGQGPEFLTYFQNEAQLEKSRLLSDRFSAERPKGSFSTLEIQRTEQGDSAMYLCATTLGVDRADTIYFGEGSWLTVV.

The chain uses TRBV9 and TRBJ2-1; TCRdb's assignment of TRBD1 cannot be checked, as there is no DNA. The CDR3 loop spans 14 amino acids. Looked up from germline, CDR1 is SGDLS and CDR2 is YYNGEE. CDR3 amino acids: CASSEDGNYNEQFF.

This clonotype registers medium-sized by frequency. The chain employs TRBV30 and TRBJ1-1. This CDR3 is built from 14 residues. CDR1 is GTSNPN and CDR2 is SVGIG in the germline V gene (reference sequence). The CDR3 region is CAWTNIGGWTEAFF.

This chain joins TRBV28 and TRBJ1-5. The germline V gene has CDR1 MDHEN and CDR2 SYDVKM. This CDR3 contains 11 residues. The CDR3: CASSPPGPQHF.

The rearrangement links TRBV5-1 to TRBJ2-1; the D gene TCRdb calls, TRBD2, cannot be checked with no DNA. The CDR3 has 16 residues. CDR1 SGHRS and CDR2 YFSETQ come from the germline V gene. The CDR3 sequence is CASSLVAGAAGDEQFF.

The chain uses TRBV19 and TRBJ2-1; there is no DNA to check the TCRdb D call of TRBD1. Per germline, CDR1 LNHDA and CDR2 SQIVND (reference sequence). The CDR3 spans 15 residues. CDR3 amino acids: CASSGRGFSYNEQFF.

J is TRBJ2-2 and V is TRBV12-3 or TRBV12-4; TCRdb's D call, TRBD2, is unchecked because there is no DNA. There are 16 residues in the CDR3. Here the CDR3 reads CASSLASGSWTGELFF.

This CDR3 is CASSLGTKGLGNEQFF. The chain recombines TRBV7-2 with TRBJ2-1; TCRdb picks TRBD2, but there is no DNA to check that call. The germline V gene has CDR1 SGHTA and CDR2 FQGNSA. This CDR3 contains 16 residues.

The V call is TRBV2, the J call TRBJ1-2; TCRdb outputs TRBD1, but without DNA this stays unchecked. The CDR3 is made up of 14 amino acids. Germline CDR1 reads SNHLY; CDR2 reads FYNNEI. The CDR3: CASSGTGGPGGYTF.

Its frequency marks this clonotype as medium-sized. The chain uses TRBV7-2 and TRBJ2-3. There are 12 residues in the CDR3. Germline lookup yields CDR1 SGHTA and CDR2 FQGNSA. The chain's CDR3 is CASSLDKDTQYF.

The chain uses TRBV28 and TRBJ2-1; TCRdb's assignment of TRBD2 cannot be checked, as there is no DNA. Germline assignment: CDR1 MDHEN and CDR2 SYDVKM. This CDR3 comprises 15 residues. The CDR3 loop is CASTFPSVGYNEQFF. Complete variable domain (other parts from reference TRBV28 and TRBJ2-1): DVKVTQSSRYLVKRTGEKVFLECVQDMDHENMFWYRQDPGLGLRLIYFSYDVKMKEKGDIPEGYSVSREKKERFSLILESASTNQTSMYLCASTFPSVGYNEQFFGPGTRLTVL.

The J gene is TRBJ2-5, the V gene TRBV15. This CDR3 comprises 12 residues. Germline loops: CDR1 LNHNV, CDR2 YYDKDF (reference sequence). CDR3 protein: CATSRVGETQYF.

Judged by frequency, this clonotype is medium-sized. The gene calls are TRBV30 and TRBJ2-1; the TRBD2 assignment by TCRdb is unverifiable without DNA. The CDR3 loop spans 16 amino acids. Germline CDR1 GTSNPN, CDR2 SVGIG (reference sequence). The CDR3 is CAWSVGTSGSYNEQFF. The full variable domain, completed using reference TRBV30 and TRBJ2-1, is SQTIHQWPATLVQPVGSPLSLECTVEGTSNPNLYWYRQAAGRGLQLLFYSVGIGQISSEVPQNLSASRPQDRQFILSSKKLLLSDSGFYLCAWSVGTSGSYNEQFFGPGTRLTVL.

The chain carries TRBV5-1 and TRBJ2-7; the TCRdb D gene call, TRBD2, has no DNA to confirm it. CDR1 is SGHRS and CDR2 is YFSETQ in the germline V gene. The CDR3 is 15 residues long. This CDR3 reads CASSLGTSGTYEQYF. Full variable domain (remainder filled in from reference TRBV5-1 and TRBJ2-7): KAGVTQTPRYLIKTRGQQVTLSCSPISGHRSVSWYQQTPGQGLQFLFEYFSETQRNKGNFPGRFSGRQFSNSRSEMNVSTLELGDSALYLCASSLGTSGTYEQYFGPGTRLTVT.

The chain uses TRBV7-9 and TRBJ2-1; TCRdb's assignment of TRBD2 cannot be checked, as there is no DNA. The germline V gene encodes CDR1 SEHNR and CDR2 FQNEAQ (reference sequence). CDR3 length: 13 amino acids. CDR3 protein: CASSFRGEDEQFF. The whole variable domain, remainder taken from reference TRBV7-9 and TRBJ2-1, is DTGVSQNPRHKITKRGQNVTFRCDPISEHNRLYWYRQTLGQGPEFLTYFQNEAQLEKSRLLSDRFSAERPKGSFSTLEIQRTEQGDSAMYLCASSFRGEDEQFFGPGTRLTVL.

CDR3 in amino acids: CASSIAVGSTEAFF. V usage is TRBV19 and J usage is TRBJ1-1. The germline V gene encodes CDR1 LNHDA and CDR2 SQIVND (reference sequence). CDR3 length equals 14 residues.

J is TRBJ2-7 and V is TRBV5-4; TCRdb selects TRBD2, and the lack of DNA leaves this call unchecked. This CDR3 is 14 amino acids long. CDR1 SGHNT and CDR2 YYREEE come from the germline V gene (reference sequence). CDR3 in amino acids: CASRGTSVLDEQYF.